This is a list of T cell receptor beta chains from one sample in a study of cytomegalovirus exposure and HLA in healthy donors. The protocol was immunoSEQ multiplex PCR, while the TCRdb copy is restricted to in-frame clones and leaves out a portion. The sample holds about 76,000 clones. The source material was PBMCs. The source is a woman aged 40 to 50 in good health and CMV-seropositive. The CDR3 runs from the conserved cysteine through the conserved F or W. The order of the fields is D gene, J gene, V gene, CDR3 protein, CDR3 DNA. A D gene is named only where the DNA matches it firmly.

TRBD2 TRBJ2-7 TRBV19 CASRTPGLVSEQYF TGTGCCAGTAGGACCCCCGGACTAGTCAGCGAGCAGTACTTC
NA TRBJ2-2 TRBV29-1 CSVEDNSTGELFF TGCAGCGTTGAAGATAATTCCACCGGGGAGCTGTTTTTT
NA TRBJ1-1 TRBV6-5 CASSYGSRVGDTEAFF TGTGCCAGCAGTTACGGTAGCAGGGTAGGGGACACTGAAGCTTTCTTT
TRBD1 TRBJ1-6 TRBV7-2 CASSASRGGQPNSQTPLHF TGTGCCAGCAGCGCGTCTCGTGGGGGACAGCCCAATTCGCAAACACCCCTCCACTTT
TRBD2 TRBJ2-5 TRBV7-6 CASRGLRGAWETQYF TGTGCCAGCAGGGGGTTGCGGGGGGCGTGGGAGACCCAGTACTTC
TRBD1 TRBJ2-1 TRBV19 CASSIRDRGYNEQFF TGTGCCAGTAGTATACGGGACAGGGGTTACAATGAGCAGTTCTTC
TRBD1 TRBJ1-2 TRBV10-3 CAIREDLQGARSYTF TGTGCCATCAGGGAGGATCTACAGGGGGCGCGCAGCTACACCTTC
NA TRBJ2-1 TRBV5-6 CASSLAGAYNEQFF TGTGCCAGCAGCTTAGCCGGAGCCTACAATGAGCAGTTCTTC
TRBD1 TRBJ2-1 TRBV5-6 CASSFRDSSYNEQFF TGTGCCAGCAGCTTCCGGGACAGCTCCTACAATGAGCAGTTCTTC
NA TRBJ1-5 TRBV7-6 CASSSMARGLGQPQHF TGTGCCAGCAGCTCAATGGCAAGAGGATTGGGTCAGCCCCAGCATTTT
TRBD1 TRBJ2-5 TRBV30 CAWSVLWDRGSSKETQYF TGTGCCTGGAGTGTACTTTGGGACAGGGGTTCAAGTAAAGAGACCCAGTACTTC
TRBD1 TRBJ2-7 TRBV5-4 CASSRDSYEQYF TGTGCCAGCAGCCGGGACAGTTACGAGCAGTACTTC
NA TRBJ1-1 TRBV6-5 CASSLLRTLNTEAFF TGTGCCAGCAGCCTCCTACGTACCTTGAACACTGAAGCTTTCTTT
NA TRBJ2-7 TRBV5-5 CASSLVHPSSYEQYF TGTGCCAGCAGCTTGGTGCATCCGAGCTCCTACGAGCAGTACTTC